This TCR beta chain was sequenced in a study of post-analysis software for immune sequencing data (dated by TCRdb to the mid-2010s). Study-level background: Relapsing-remitting, secondary progressive and progressive-relapsing multiple sclerosis were recorded as disease courses, and subtype annotation was lacking for some patients. A subset of samples was prepared in parallel using single-end sample barcoding, then pooled and co-amplified after Illumina adapter ligation. The multiple sclerosis patient repertoires were compared with about a dozen previously published healthy control repertoires from donors aged roughly 6 to 27 years.

About this clonotype: What this receptor recognizes is not known. No base-level quality is on record; no much larger clone is a single base apart.

The research as a whole found: Direct clustering with F measure showed strong co-clustering of samples prepared in the same batch, prompting a batch-effect correction. Significantly lower normalized Chao1 diversity was found in multiple sclerosis patients than in controls, suggesting substantial peripheral T-cell clonal expansion. The control group was slightly older than the multiple sclerosis patient group. Patients showed significantly higher frequencies than controls for five TRBV segments, among them TRBV5-6, TRBV5-1 and TRBV20-1.

To demonstrate the VDJtools post-analysis software, TCR beta repertoires were profiled from the peripheral blood of 10 to 15 young patients with multiple sclerosis. The patients with multiple sclerosis were children and adolescents between roughly 6 and 16 years of age. In the germline V gene, CDR1 corresponds to SQVTM and CDR2 to ANQGSEA. The CDR3 spans 13 residues, from the cysteine through the phenylalanine. Only the CDR3 DNA is retained, 39 bases long and in frame from the first base. Trimming leaves V shorter by 1 base and J shorter by 5 bases, with the junction holding 0 bases beyond the gene matches. Library method: PCR. TCRdb names Illumina HiSeq 2500 as the instrument used. To reduce PCR and sequencing biases, unique molecular identifiers were incorporated into the TCR beta cDNA libraries. Some 500,000 cDNA molecules were obtained for every 1 to 10 million input T cells, so each molecule roughly corresponded to one T cell. The patient libraries were prepared and sequenced using the same protocol as the earlier healthy control dataset. Within a given batch, samples were prepared together, multiplexed and sequenced on the same HiSeq lane. In the original analysis: Raw barcoded reads were processed with MIGEC, and single-read molecular identifier groups were discarded before consensus assembly and CDR3 extraction. Clonotype tables were post-analysed with VDJtools, normalizing diversity by down-sampling all datasets to the smallest sample size. To correct batch-related cross-sample contamination, repertoire overlap clustering matched CDR3 amino acid sequences but not nucleotide sequences. The public reads were run again by TCRdb, first through fastp at Q25 and then through MiXCR, and only productive beta chains were kept. Duplicate CDR3 protein sequences are folded into a single record with the most common DNA and genes. The V and J calls and clone size are TCRdb's, not the authors'. In all, the sample holds hundreds of thousands of distinct CDR3 sequences, and more than 50% of those were seen once. The ten top clones hold about 11% of the sample.

The sequencing sample was made of blood. The TCR comes from a girl between 2 and 10 years old with multiple sclerosis. The chain couples TRBV29-1 to TRBJ2-2, with TRBD1 identical over 8 junction bases. The nucleotides are TGCAGCGTTGAAGGGACAGGGACCGGGGAGCTGTTTTTT. Its coded protein is CSVEGTGTGELFF.